A single sample gave rise to the 6 T cell receptor beta chains below, sequenced in a study of blood T cell repertoires in COVID-19. The data were produced by immunoSEQ multiplex PCR, yet TCRdb's version contains in-frame clones alone and is incomplete. In the table there are about 250,000 clones, 70% to 90% of which are singletons. Source material: PBMCs or T cells enriched from blood (not recorded which). These receptors were obtained from a woman in her forties or fifties with acute COVID-19.

The chain links TRBV5-5 to TRBJ2-5, with TRBD2 matching over 10 bases. This CDR3 has 18 amino acids. V gave up 5 bases and J gave up 5 bases; unmatched junction bases: 18. Germline V lookup: CDR1 SGHKS, CDR2 YYEKEE (reference sequence). Here the CDR3 reads CASRMERSAGGRGETQYF. The CDR3 DNA is TGTGCCAGCAGGATGGAAAGATCAGCGGGGGGGCGCGGGGAGACCCAGTACTTC.

This clone was counted a few times. The rearrangement links TRBV5-4 to TRBJ2-7, with D possibly matching TRBD1 (6 bases). The ends were cut back, 3 bases at V and 4 bases at J, with 11 bases in the middle. Germline-derived CDR1 and CDR2 are SGHNT and YYREEE (reference sequence). This CDR3 is built from 13 residues. CDR3 sequence (DNA): TGTGCCAGCAGCTCAATACAGGGTTACGAGCAGTACTTC. It is translated as CASSSIQGYEQYF.

The V call is TRBV11-3, the J call TRBJ2-1; 7 nucleotides agree with TRBD2. J lost 5 bases, V lost 2 bases, and 6 bases had no gene match. Germline lookup yields CDR1 SGHNT and CDR2 YENEEA. The CDR3 runs to 15 residues. The CDR3 DNA is TGTGCCAGCAGCTTAAGCGGGGAAGGGCACAATGAGCAGTTCTTC. This codes for CASSLSGEGHNEQFF.

In this sample, this clone turned up once. The V call is TRBV4-3, the J call TRBJ2-3; 9 nucleotides agree with TRBD2. J lost 4 bases, V lost 1 base, and 6 bases had no gene match. There are 16 residues in the CDR3. The germline V gene has CDR1 LGHNA and CDR2 YSLEER. The CDR3 region is CASSQGGGGASDTQYF. The CDR3 DNA is TGCGCCAGCAGCCAAGGTGGCGGGGGGGCGTCAGATACGCAGTATTTT.

In nucleotides, the CDR3 is TGTGCCAGCAGCTCGGGACTGGATGGTTACAATGAGCAGTTCTTC. It is translated as CASSSGLDGYNEQFF. The V gene is TRBV3-1 (or the pseudogene TRBV3-2), the J gene TRBJ2-1; D may be TRBD2 (6 bases). The CDR3 extends over 15 amino acids. Germline loops: CDR1 LGHDT, CDR2 YNNKEL (reference sequence). Trimming pared 5 bases from V and 4 bases from J, leaving 15 bases between.

This sequence joins TRBV20-1 and TRBJ2-7; 7 bases are a match to TRBD1. CDR1 is DFQATT, CDR2 SNEGSKA, per germline (reference sequence). The CDR3 spans 11 residues. Germline trimming cut 7 bases from V and 5 bases from J; bases unmatched to any gene: 5. In DNA, the CDR3 is TGCAGTGTAGACAGGGCGGACGAGCAGTACTTC. Its translation: CSVDRADEQYF.